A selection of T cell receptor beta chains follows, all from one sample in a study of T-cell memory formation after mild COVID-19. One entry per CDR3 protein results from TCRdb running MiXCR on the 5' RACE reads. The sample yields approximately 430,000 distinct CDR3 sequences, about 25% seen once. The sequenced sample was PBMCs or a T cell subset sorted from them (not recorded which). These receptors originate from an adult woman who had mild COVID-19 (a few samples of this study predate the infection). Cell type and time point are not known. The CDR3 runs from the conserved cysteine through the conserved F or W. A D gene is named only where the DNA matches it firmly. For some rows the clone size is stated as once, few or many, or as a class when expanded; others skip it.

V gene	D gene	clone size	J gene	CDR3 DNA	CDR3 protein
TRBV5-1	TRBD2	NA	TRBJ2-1	TGCGCCAGCAGCTTAAGCCTAGCGGGGGCAAATGAGCAGTTCTTC	CASSLSLAGANEQFF
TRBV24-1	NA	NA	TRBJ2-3	TGTGCCACCAGTGCCCAGGGGAGGGATACGCAGTATTTT	CATSAQGRDTQYF
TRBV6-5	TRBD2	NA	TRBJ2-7	TGTGCCAGCAGTTACTCTAGACTAGCCGGGTACTACGAGCAGTACTTC	CASSYSRLAGYYEQYF
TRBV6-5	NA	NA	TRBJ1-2	TGTGCCAGCAGTGAGGACAGTAACTATGGCTACACCTTC	CASSEDSNYGYTF
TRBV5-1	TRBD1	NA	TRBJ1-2	TGCGCCAGCAGCTTGGAGGGACAGGGCGTAGCCTATGGCTACACCTTC	CASSLEGQGVAYGYTF
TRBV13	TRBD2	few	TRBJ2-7	TGTGCCAGCAGCTGGATAGCGGGATTCACCTACGAGCAGTACTTC	CASSWIAGFTYEQYF
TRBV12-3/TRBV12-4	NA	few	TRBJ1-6	TGTGCCAGCAGCGGCGGACAGTATAATTCACCCCTCCACTTT	CASSGGQYNSPLHF
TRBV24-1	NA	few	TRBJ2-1	TGTGCCACCAGTGATCCCGCGGGGGCTCAGAGGAATGAGCAGTTCTTC	CATSDPAGAQRNEQFF
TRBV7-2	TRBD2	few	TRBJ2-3	TGTGCCAGCAGCTACGGGACTAGCGGGAGTTACACAGATACGCAGTATTTT	CASSYGTSGSYTDTQYF
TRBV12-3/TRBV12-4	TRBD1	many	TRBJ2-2	TGTGCCAGCAGACTCGGACAGGGGAGGTTGAGAACCGGGGAGCTGTTTTTT	CASRLGQGRLRTGELFF
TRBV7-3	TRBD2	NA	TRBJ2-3	TGTGCCAGCAGCCCAAGCGGGAGTCGCTCAGATACGCAGTATTTT	CASSPSGSRSDTQYF
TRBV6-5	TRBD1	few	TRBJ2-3	TGTGCCAGCATCTTATCCGGGACAGCCAACACAGATACGCAGTATTTT	CASILSGTANTDTQYF
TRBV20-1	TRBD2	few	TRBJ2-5	TGCAGTGCTAGAGATCTAACTAGCGGGTTTATGGCCCAGTACTTC	CSARDLTSGFMAQYF
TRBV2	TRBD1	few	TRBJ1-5	TGTGCCAGCGCCTTTTTGGGACAGGGTGTGCAGCCCCAGCATTTT	CASAFLGQGVQPQHF
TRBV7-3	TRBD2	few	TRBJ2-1	TGTGCCAGCAGGACTAGCGGGAGGCAAACCGGGTCCTACAATGAGCAGTTCTTC	CASRTSGRQTGSYNEQFF
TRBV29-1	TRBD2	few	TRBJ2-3	TGCAGCGTCCTCCGACTAGCGGGGGGCACAGATACGCAGTATTTT	CSVLRLAGGTDTQYF
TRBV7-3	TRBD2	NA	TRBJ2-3	TGTGCCAGCAGCGTGACTAGCGGGGGAGGAGATACGCAGTATTTT	CASSVTSGGGDTQYF
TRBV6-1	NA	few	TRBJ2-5	TGTGCCAGCAAGAGGCAGGGAGGAGCCCAGTACCAAGAGACCCAGTACTTC	CASKRQGGAQYQETQYF
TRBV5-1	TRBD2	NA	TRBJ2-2	TGCGCCAGCAGCAGGTCCCTAGCGGGGGAACCACTGTTTTTT	CASSRSLAGEPLFF
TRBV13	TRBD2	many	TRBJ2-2	TGTGCCAGCATCAGGACTAGCGGGAACACCGGGGAGCTGTTTTTT	CASIRTSGNTGELFF
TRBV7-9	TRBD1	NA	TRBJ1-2	TGTGCCAGCAGCACAGGACAGGGTTTTAATGGCTACACCTTC	CASSTGQGFNGYTF
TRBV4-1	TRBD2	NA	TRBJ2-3	TGCGCCAGCAGCCAAAGATCAGCTAGCGGGGGGGCCGAAGATACGCAGTATTTT	CASSQRSASGGAEDTQYF
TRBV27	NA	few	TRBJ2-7	TGTGCCAGCAGTTTGATTTCGGCAGACTCCTACGAGCAGTACTTC	CASSLISADSYEQYF
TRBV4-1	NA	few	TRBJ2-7	TGCGCCAGCAGCCAAGCCGATTTATACGAGCAGTACTTC	CASSQADLYEQYF
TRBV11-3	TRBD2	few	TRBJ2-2	TGTGCCAGCAGCCCCTCTGTGGGAGGGCCTGGGGAGCTGTTTTTT	CASSPSVGGPGELFF
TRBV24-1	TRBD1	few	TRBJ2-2	TGTGCCACCAGTGACCGCGACAGGGCTGGCACCGGGGAGCTGTTTTTT	CATSDRDRAGTGELFF
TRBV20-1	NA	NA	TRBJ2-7	TGCAGTGCTAGAGATGAGGGCCACGAGCAGTACTTC	CSARDEGHEQYF
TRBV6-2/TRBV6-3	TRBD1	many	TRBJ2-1	TGTGCCAGCAGTTTACGACCAACCAGGGGGAATGAGCAGTTCTTC	CASSLRPTRGNEQFF
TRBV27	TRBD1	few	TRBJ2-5	TGTGCCAGCAGCCCCCTCGGGACAGGGGGACAAGAGACCCAGTACTTC	CASSPLGTGGQETQYF